A selection of T cell receptor beta chains follows, all from one sample in a study of blood T cell repertoires in COVID-19. Some clones are missing from TCRdb's copy, which holds only in-frame ones; the method was immunoSEQ multiplex PCR. Of 200,000 or so clones listed, approximately 90% are singletons. Specimen: peripheral blood. These receptors were taken from a man in his 70s with acute or convalescent COVID-19. The CDR3 runs from the conserved cysteine through the conserved F or W.

V gene: TRBV7-2
J gene: TRBJ2-3
CDR3 protein: CASRPGLAATDTQYF

V gene: TRBV13
J gene: TRBJ1-1
CDR3 protein: CASSIDRQNTEAFF

V gene: TRBV7-8
J gene: TRBJ1-3
CDR3 protein: CASSFREAGNTIYF

V gene: TRBV28
J gene: TRBJ1-6
CDR3 protein: CASSSTTPGTGGAGSPLHF

V gene: TRBV28
J gene: TRBJ2-1
CDR3 protein: CASRQGTYNEQFF

V gene: TRBV20-1
J gene: TRBJ2-5
CDR3 protein: CSASPTSGRRETQYF

V gene: TRBV3-1/TRBV3-2
J gene: TRBJ1-1
CDR3 protein: CASSQDWAGEAFF

V gene: TRBV19
J gene: TRBJ2-7
CDR3 protein: CASSAEYSYEQYF

V gene: TRBV5-5
J gene: TRBJ2-1
CDR3 protein: CASSLILSSYNEQFF

V gene: TRBV7-2
J gene: TRBJ2-7
CDR3 protein: CASSWTSGGTYEQYF

V gene: TRBV7-9
J gene: TRBJ1-5
CDR3 protein: CASSQDGTGYQPQHF

V gene: TRBV2
J gene: TRBJ2-2
CDR3 protein: CATQGTSGSDTGELFF

V gene: TRBV5-6
J gene: TRBJ1-1
CDR3 protein: CASSRETGIEAFF

V gene: TRBV7-9
J gene: TRBJ1-2
CDR3 protein: CASSFGVSYGYTF

V gene: TRBV5-4
J gene: TRBJ2-2
CDR3 protein: CASSMWTTGELFF

V gene: TRBV7-3
J gene: TRBJ2-2
CDR3 protein: CASSLTVTEANTGELFF

V gene: TRBV9
J gene: TRBJ1-2
CDR3 protein: CASSVEGRVYYGYTF

V gene: TRBV20-1
J gene: TRBJ1-1
CDR3 protein: CSAGPGVEAFF

V gene: TRBV29-1
J gene: TRBJ2-1
CDR3 protein: CSVDDRYNEQFF

V gene: TRBV5-1
J gene: TRBJ2-7
CDR3 protein: CASSLGPGNIYEQYF

V gene: TRBV5-6
J gene: TRBJ2-2
CDR3 protein: CASSFLDRAQGELFF

V gene: TRBV6-5
J gene: TRBJ1-1
CDR3 protein: CASQGQTEAFF

V gene: TRBV3-1/TRBV3-2
J gene: TRBJ2-1
CDR3 protein: CASSQGELAGGLHYEQFF

V gene: TRBV13
J gene: TRBJ2-7
CDR3 protein: CASSLTSGRFSYEQYF

V gene: TRBV6-5
J gene: TRBJ1-3
CDR3 protein: CASSLGSGNTIYF

V gene: TRBV28
J gene: TRBJ1-2
CDR3 protein: CASSSAGPQEGYTF

V gene: TRBV28
J gene: TRBJ2-7
CDR3 protein: CASSPGDEVGYEQYF

V gene: TRBV19
J gene: TRBJ2-1
CDR3 protein: CASRRLAGGRGEQFF

V gene: TRBV7-2
J gene: TRBJ1-4
CDR3 protein: CASSPRGRLANEKLFF

V gene: TRBV12-5
J gene: TRBJ1-1
CDR3 protein: CASGPNPGQITLNTEAFF

V gene: TRBV20-1
J gene: TRBJ2-2
CDR3 protein: CSASSPGGTGELFF

V gene: TRBV2
J gene: TRBJ2-1
CDR3 protein: CASSAGQGEQFF

V gene: TRBV5-1
J gene: TRBJ2-5
CDR3 protein: CASSSTGARETQYF

V gene: TRBV9
J gene: TRBJ2-1
CDR3 protein: CASSVGSGRVNEQFF

V gene: TRBV4-3
J gene: TRBJ2-1
CDR3 protein: CASSYRASGSLQFF

V gene: TRBV2
J gene: TRBJ1-2
CDR3 protein: CASSQTGAGYTF

V gene: TRBV19
J gene: TRBJ2-1
CDR3 protein: CASSIDIAGGGYNEQFF

V gene: TRBV5-8
J gene: TRBJ2-3
CDR3 protein: CASSRSGLALSSTDTQYF

V gene: TRBV21-1
J gene: TRBJ2-1
CDR3 protein: CASSSEGTSVPNPTDNEQFF

V gene: TRBV9
J gene: TRBJ1-4
CDR3 protein: CASSVRGSGEKLFF

V gene: TRBV7-2
J gene: TRBJ2-1
CDR3 protein: CASSLARTGRGNEQFF

V gene: TRBV19
J gene: TRBJ1-5
CDR3 protein: CASSIEGAGGNQPQHF

V gene: TRBV19
J gene: TRBJ2-1
CDR3 protein: CASSIIPRDRGFYNEQFF

V gene: TRBV5-1
J gene: TRBJ2-1
CDR3 protein: CASKSGGNPEFF

V gene: TRBV9
J gene: TRBJ2-1
CDR3 protein: CASSVGPGLAHEQFF

V gene: TRBV18
J gene: TRBJ2-3
CDR3 protein: CASSPAGADTQYF

V gene: TRBV4-2
J gene: TRBJ2-3
CDR3 protein: CASSQALGGSGTDTQYF

V gene: TRBV12-3/TRBV12-4
J gene: TRBJ1-5
CDR3 protein: CASSTGGNQPQHF

V gene: TRBV7-2
J gene: TRBJ2-3
CDR3 protein: CASSRQRGDTQYF

V gene: TRBV7-2
J gene: TRBJ1-2
CDR3 protein: CASSSQGIISNYGYTF

V gene: TRBV6-5
J gene: TRBJ2-7
CDR3 protein: CASTSGPGGAYEQYF

V gene: TRBV19
J gene: TRBJ2-3
CDR3 protein: CASSTRTSGKTDTQYF

V gene: TRBV18
J gene: TRBJ2-1
CDR3 protein: CASSPSSGSNEQFF

V gene: TRBV2
J gene: TRBJ1-1
CDR3 protein: CASSDGRATEAFF